A single TCR beta chain is shown here with its context. The specificity of this receptor is unknown. This could be a read error, since a much larger clone is one nucleotide away. The time point label, read with the paper, signifies: pre-pandemic baseline sample and day 111 after first positive SARS-CoV-2 test. The sample belongs to a study of kidney transplant recipient with SARS-CoV-2 infection (dated by TCRdb to the early 2020s). Sequencing was performed on an Illumina MiSeq. Profiling of the peripheral T cell repertoire targeted human TCRbeta genes. As for how the authors treated the data: Beta-binomial modelling was used to test for differences in clonotype abundance while accounting for variability over time. Expanded clonotypes were screened against the ImmuneCODE reference database of SARS-CoV-2-associated TCRs and mapped to viral genome regions. Additional repertoire analyses were carried out for TRBV gene usage, CDR3 length, CDR3 amino acid overlap between time points, clonotype abundance distributions and Jaccard similarity. TCRdb cleaned the public reads at Q25 with fastp, built clones with MiXCR and kept in-frame beta chains. Rows matching on CDR3 protein sequence are summarized as one entry with the most common DNA and genes. The V and J calls shown here were made by TCRdb, not taken from the authors' results. Across this sample there are under 300,000 distinct CDR3 sequences, with under 30% seen only once. Of the sample, almost 7.5% is held by the ten largest clones.

The CDR3 sequence holds 17 residues, the cysteine and phenylalanine included. CDR3 DNA is the only sequence kept; it has 51 bases, read in frame from the first base. From a lookup of the germline V gene, CDR1 and CDR2 are SGHNT and YENEEA. V gives up 5 bases and J gives up 4 bases, and the segment between their germline ends measures 23 bases. The sample here was a blood sample, taken at baseline and on roughly day 120 from a kidney transplant recipient. The clonotype was recovered from a male patient aged 30 to 40 who had COVID-19 and was a kidney transplant recipient. Once a transplant has taken place, some T cells may be donor derived. The chain uses TRBV11-3 and TRBJ1-2; the D gene identity is not certain. The bases read TGTGCCAGCAGCATGACTTCCGGTCTCGGAAAGACCTATGGCTACACCTTC. This encodes CASSMTSGLGKTYGYTF.